These 31 T cell receptor beta chains came from one sample sequenced in a study of T cells after yellow fever vaccination. From the 5' RACE reads, TCRdb called clonotypes with MiXCR, one entry per CDR3 protein. Of 95,000 to 150,000 distinct CDR3 sequences in the sample, approximately 8.4% were seen once. The specimen was CD8+ T cells sorted from PBMCs, collected on the day of the yellow fever booster vaccination. Receptor source: a man between 18 and 35 years old who received the YFV17D yellow fever vaccine.

The V gene is TRBV9, the J gene TRBJ2-3, with D possibly TRBD1 on 5 matching bases. V lost 0 bases, J lost 1 base, and 6 bases lay in between. Per the germline V gene, CDR1 is SGDLS and CDR2 is YYNGEE. There are 14 residues in the CDR3. CDR3 residues: CASSVEGGTDTQYF. The CDR3 DNA reads as TGTGCCAGCAGCGTAGAAGGGGGCACAGATACGCAGTATTTT. Together with reference TRBV9 and TRBJ2-3, the CDR3 gives the full variable domain: DSGVTQTPKHLITATGQRVTLRCSPRSGDLSVYWYQQSLDQGLQFLIQYYNGEERAKGNILERFSAQQFPDLHSELNLSSLELGDSALYFCASSVEGGTDTQYFGPGTRLTVL.

This sequence joins TRBV12-3 or TRBV12-4 and TRBJ2-7, with D possibly being TRBD1 (6 bases). Trimming took 6 bases from V and 2 from J, leaving 14 bases between them. The CDR3 consists of 14 residues. The CDR3 coding sequence is TGTGCCAGCAGCCACTCCACAGGGCCCTACGAGCAGTACGTC. Its translation: CASSHSTGPYEQYV.

This clonotype has a handful of counts. The rearrangement joins TRBV7-9 to TRBJ2-1; 12 nucleotides align to TRBD2. The CDR3 covers 15 residues. CDR1 is SEHNR, CDR2 FQNEAQ, per germline (reference sequence). The V and J ends lost 3 bases and 8 bases, in that order; junction bases with no gene match: 5. In DNA, the CDR3 is TGTGCCAGCAGCTTTACTAGCGGGGGGACTCATGAGCAGTTCTTC. This translates into CASSFTSGGTHEQFF.

There are a few counts of this clonotype. This rearrangement joins TRBV6-1 to TRBJ2-7; 7 positions agree with TRBD1. J lost 2 bases, V lost 8 bases, and 6 bases had no gene match. CDR1 is MNHNS and CDR2 is SASEGT in the germline V gene. The CDR3 extends over 13 amino acids. The DNA of the CDR3 is TGTGCCAGCTGTGGGACAGTGGCCTACGAGCAGTACTTC. Amino acids: CASCGTVAYEQYF.

This clonotype was counted many times. The chain is built from TRBV4-2 and TRBJ2-2; no definite D call. This CDR3 is built from 12 residues. From germline, CDR1 is LGHNA and CDR2 YNFKEQ. Between the trimmed V and J ends, which lost 8 bases and 2 bases, there was a span of 6 bases. DNA of the CDR3: TGTGCCAGCGGAGACAACACCGGGGAGCTGTTTTTT. This translates into CASGDNTGELFF.

The chain links TRBV15 to TRBJ2-1; D may match TRBD1 or TRBD2 (5 bases each). V lost 3 bases, J lost 5 bases, and 11 bases lay in between. The CDR3 is 14 amino acids. Per the germline V gene, CDR1 is LNHNV and CDR2 is YYDKDF (reference sequence). The CDR3 is CATSRAGANNEQFF. The CDR3 coding sequence is TGTGCCACCAGCAGGGCCGGGGCCAACAATGAGCAGTTCTTC.

This clonotype showed up many times. This chain joins TRBV4-2 and TRBJ2-1, with 11 bases matching TRBD2. Germline lookup yields CDR1 LGHNA and CDR2 YNFKEQ. The ends lost 0 bases at V and 7 bases at J; junction bases unmatched: 5. This CDR3 contains 16 residues. The CDR3 loop reads CASSQDPSGGSNEQFF. CDR3 coding DNA: TGTGCCAGCAGCCAAGACCCTAGCGGGGGGTCAAATGAGCAGTTCTTC.

A few counts support this clonotype. This chain uses TRBV7-2 with TRBJ2-6; TRBD1 or TRBD2 may be the D gene (5 bases each). The CDR3 is 19 residues long. Germline loops: CDR1 SGHTA, CDR2 FQGNSA. The germline V and J ends were trimmed by 5 bases and 3 bases, with 23 bases remaining between them. CDR3 sequence reads: CASSPGPSPRVDGANVLTF. The CDR3 region has the DNA TGTGCCAGCAGCCCGGGACCTTCCCCTCGTGTGGATGGGGCCAACGTCCTGACTTTC.

This clonotype was recorded many times. The rearrangement uses TRBV7-2 and TRBJ2-7; TRBD2 aligns across 13 bases. This CDR3 spans 14 amino acids. The germline V gene encodes CDR1 SGHTA and CDR2 FQGNSA. With V trimmed by 4 bases and J by 4 bases, 1 base remained unmatched. The CDR3 region is CASSSLAGGYEQYV. The CDR3 nucleotides read TGTGCCAGCAGCTCACTAGCGGGGGGGTACGAGCAGTACGTC.

The chain is built from TRBV4-1 and TRBJ2-1; a possible D gene is TRBD2 (6 bases). CDR3 length: 14 residues. Germline CDR1 reads MGHRA; CDR2 reads YSYEKL. Between the trimmed V and J ends, which lost 4 bases and 7 bases, there was a span of 14 bases. The CDR3 loop is CASSPIGTHNEQFF. As DNA, the CDR3 is TGCGCCAGCAGCCCTATCGGGACTCATAATGAGCAGTTCTTC.

This clonotype was observed a few times. V is TRBV4-1 and J is TRBJ2-7, with 12 bases lining up with TRBD2. The ends lost 0 bases at V and 6 bases at J; junction bases unmatched: 6. Germline V gives CDR1 MGHRA, CDR2 YSYEKL. The CDR3 consists of 16 residues. The CDR3 sequence: CASSQDGLAGGREQYF. CDR3 nucleotides: TGCGCCAGCAGCCAAGATGGTCTAGCGGGGGGGCGCGAGCAGTACTTC.

The chain joins TRBV7-9 to TRBJ2-3; the match to TRBD1 covers 10 bases. The CDR3 extends over 17 amino acids. Germline CDR1 is SEHNR and CDR2 is FQNEAQ (reference sequence). V shed 5 bases and J 5 bases; nucleotides not matched to a gene: 13. CDR3 residues: CASSPWTGGNLQDTQYF. CDR3 sequence (DNA): TGTGCCAGCAGCCCTTGGACAGGGGGAAACCTCCAAGATACGCAGTATTTT.

The genes are TRBV7-9 and TRBJ2-2; no firm D call. V was pared by 1 base and J by 9 bases, with 0 bases between. Per germline, CDR1 SEHNR and CDR2 FQNEAQ (reference sequence). This CDR3 spans 10 amino acids. The CDR3 loop reads CASSLGELFF. DNA of the CDR3: TGTGCCAGCAGCTTAGGGGAGCTGTTTTTT.

The chain is built from TRBV5-4 and TRBJ2-7, with D possibly matching TRBD1 (5 bases). CDR3 length: 15 amino acids. Per the germline V gene, CDR1 is SGHNT and CDR2 is YYREEE (reference sequence). Deletions cut 0 bases from V and 4 bases from J, with 14 bases between. The CDR3 region is CASSLDVGVGYEQYV. The CDR3, as DNA: TGTGCCAGCAGCTTGGATGTAGGGGTTGGTTACGAGCAGTACGTC.

This clonotype came up many times. The chain is built from TRBV20-1 and TRBJ1-1; D remains ambiguous. Germline values: CDR1 DFQATT, CDR2 SNEGSKA (reference sequence). Trimming removed 1 base from V and 4 bases from J, with 10 bases in between. The length of the CDR3 is 13 residues. The CDR3 DNA reads as TGCAGTGCTAGAGGGTTGAGTTCCACTGAAGCTTTCTTT. It encodes CSARGLSSTEAFF.

The chain uses TRBV27 and TRBJ2-7, with 11 bases matching TRBD1. J gave up 2 bases and V 5 bases, and 8 bases lay outside the gene matches. The CDR3 loop spans 16 amino acids. CDR1 is MNHEY and CDR2 is SMNVEV in the germline V gene (reference sequence). The DNA of the CDR3 is TGTGCCAGCAGTCCCCTGGGACAGGGGGTTGCCTACGAGCAGTACGTC. Encoded protein: CASSPLGQGVAYEQYV.

As concerns this clonotype: A much larger clone is a single base away; this may be a read error. The gene calls are TRBV19 and TRBJ1-2; D uncertain. The CDR3 is 12 residues long. Trimming removed 7 bases from V and 4 bases from J, with 10 bases in between. Germline CDR1 reads LNHDA; CDR2 reads SQIVND (reference sequence). CDR3 in amino acids: CASTTGSYGYTF. In nucleotides, the CDR3 is TGTGCCAGTACTACTGGGTCCTATGGCTACACCTTC.

This clonotype came up a few times. This chain joins TRBV15 and TRBJ1-2; D is undetermined. The germline V gene encodes CDR1 LNHNV and CDR2 YYDKDF (reference sequence). Trimming pared 0 bases from V and 0 bases from J, leaving 17 bases between. CDR3 size: 18 residues. CDR3 in DNA: TGTGCCACCAGCAGAGATAAGGCAGAGACTACCGCTAACTATGGCTACACCTTC. The encoded protein is CATSRDKAETTANYGYTF.

At least ten counts were recorded for this clonotype. The V gene is TRBV6-4, the J gene TRBJ2-3; possible D gene TRBD2, 5 bases. CDR3 size: 14 residues. In germline, CDR1 is MRHNA, CDR2 SNTAGT. Trimming cost V 5 bases and J 3 bases, with 12 bases left between them. CDR3 sequence: CASSLASGTDTQYF. The CDR3 nucleotides read TGTGCCAGCAGTCTAGCTTCAGGAACAGATACGCAGTATTTT.

The chain uses TRBV7-2 and TRBJ2-1; 10 bases align to TRBD2. J lost 0 bases, V lost 1 base, and 6 bases had no gene match. CDR3 length: 18 amino acids. Per germline, CDR1 SGHTA and CDR2 FQGNSA. The CDR3 bases are TGTGCCAGCAGCTTAGGGCTAGCGGGGGTCAGCTCCTACAATGAGCAGTTCTTC. Protein sequence: CASSLGLAGVSSYNEQFF.

The gene calls are TRBV4-2 and TRBJ2-6; D is unclear. Germline values: CDR1 LGHNA, CDR2 YNFKEQ. The CDR3 length is 16 residues. V lost 3 bases and J lost 1, with 10 bases in between. CDR3 DNA: TGTGCCAGCAGCCAGATTCAAGTATCTGGGGCCAACGTCCTGACTTTC. Encoded protein: CASSQIQVSGANVLTF.

The sample holds a few counts of this clonotype. The chain employs TRBV4-2 and TRBJ1-1; D gene uncertain. V lost 5 bases to trimming and J lost 1 base, with 14 bases between them. The germline gives CDR1 LGHNA, CDR2 YNFKEQ. The CDR3 is 15 amino acids. This chain's CDR3 is CASSSKAQPNTEAFF. CDR3 nucleotides: TGTGCCAGCAGCTCAAAGGCTCAGCCGAACACTGAAGCTTTCTTT.

This clonotype was recorded at least ten times. V and J are TRBV4-2 and TRBJ1-1, with D uncertain. Germline CDR1 and CDR2: LGHNA and YNFKEQ. The CDR3 runs to 15 residues. Trimming cost V 1 base and J 0 bases, with 9 bases left between them. The CDR3 loop reads CASSQALFLNTEAFF. The CDR3 DNA reads as TGTGCCAGCAGCCAAGCTCTGTTTTTGAACACTGAAGCTTTCTTT.

The table lists this clonotype with a few counts. The CDR3: CASSFGFETQYF. CDR3 DNA: TGCGCCAGCAGCTTCGGTTTTGAGACCCAGTACTTC. The V and J genes are TRBV5-1 and TRBJ2-5; D unresolved. This CDR3 spans 12 amino acids. Trimming took off 2 bases at V and 5 bases at J, with 7 bases between the two ends. Germline-derived CDR1 and CDR2 are SGHRS and YFSETQ.

This chain links TRBV14 with TRBJ2-2; D remains ambiguous. With 1 base removed from V and 1 base from J, the gap between germline ends came to 7 bases. CDR3 length: 15 amino acids. Germline V CDR1 and CDR2: SGHDN, FVKESK. The CDR3 protein is CASSQARENTGELFF. The CDR3 region has the DNA TGTGCCAGCAGCCAAGCCAGAGAGAACACCGGGGAGCTGTTTTTT. Full variable domain (remainder filled in from reference TRBV14 and TRBJ2-2): EAGVTQFPSHSVIEKGQTVTLRCDPISGHDNLYWYRRVMGKEIKFLLHFVKESKQDESGMPNNRFLAERTGGTYSTLKVQPAELEDSGVYFCASSQARENTGELFFGEGSRLTVL.

This clonotype was counted at least ten times. This chain joins TRBV7-8 and TRBJ1-5; D is perhaps TRBD1 (6 bases). CDR1 and CDR2 (germline): SGHVS, FQNEAQ. The V end lost 5 bases, the J end lost 0 bases, and 11 bases lay between the germline ends. The CDR3 length is 15 residues. CDR3 residues: CASSPTGSSNQPQHF. The CDR3 nucleotides are TGTGCCAGCAGCCCGACAGGTTCTAGCAATCAGCCCCAGCATTTT.

This clonotype appeared a few times. The CDR3 reads CASGFSPREENTEAFF. The CDR3 DNA is TGTGCTAGTGGTTTCTCACCCCGGGAAGAGAACACTGAAGCTTTCTTT. The chain carries TRBV12-5 and TRBJ1-1; D is undetermined. V was clipped by 3 bases and J by 1 base, with 15 bases between them. The germline V gene has CDR1 LGHNT and CDR2 FRNRAP. The CDR3 is made up of 16 amino acids.

This clonotype was observed a few times. This chain links TRBV7-2 with TRBJ2-7; no firm D call. The V and J ends lost 1 base and 5 bases respectively, with 6 bases between them. CDR1 SGHTA and CDR2 FQGNSA come from the germline V gene. There are 12 residues in the CDR3. This chain's CDR3 is CASSLGADEQYF. The CDR3 DNA reads as TGTGCCAGCAGCTTAGGTGCGGACGAGCAGTACTTC.

The chain joins TRBV7-2 to TRBJ2-5, with D perhaps TRBD2 (5 bases). CDR3 length equals 16 residues. The germline V and J ends were trimmed by 4 bases and 0 bases, with 15 bases remaining between them. Germline values: CDR1 SGHTA, CDR2 FQGNSA. CDR3 in DNA: TGTGCCAGCAGCTACCTGGACTTGAGGTACCAAGAGACCCAGTACTTC. This sequence encodes CASSYLDLRYQETQYF.

A few counts support this clonotype. The V and J genes are TRBV7-9 and TRBJ1-1, with D unclear. Looked up from germline, CDR1 is SEHNR and CDR2 is FQNEAQ (reference sequence). V lost 6 bases and J 0 bases, leaving 14 bases between the germline ends. The CDR3 spans 15 residues. The CDR3 DNA reads as TGTGCCAGCAGTTCTCCTCTGACCATGAACACTGAAGCTTTCTTT. It translates to CASSSPLTMNTEAFF.

This clonotype was seen a few times. The chain links TRBV19 to TRBJ2-2, with D unclear. CDR3 size: 15 residues. V lost 3 bases to trimming and J lost 0 bases, with 8 bases between them. Germline-derived CDR1 and CDR2 are LNHDA and SQIVND (reference sequence). CDR3 bases: TGTGCCAGTAGTATGGGGATACCGAACACCGGGGAGCTGTTTTTT. This sequence encodes CASSMGIPNTGELFF.